Listed below are T cell receptor beta chains from one sample, sequenced in a study of T cell responses to AZD1222 COVID-19 vaccine. Method: immunoSEQ multiplex PCR; TCRdb's copy keeps in-frame clones and lacks some. Altogether 150,000 to 200,000 clones are present, just under 90% being singletons, with the ten largest covering about 6%. The sequenced sample was peripheral blood, obtained on day 0 of AZD1222 vaccination. The receptors originated from an adult in good health. Both conserved end residues are part of each CDR3. Fields, in order: CDR3 DNA, CDR3 protein, V gene, clone size, J gene, D gene. D genes are given only for firm matches. The size field is filled for only some rows; it gives once, few, many or a size class.

cdr3_nt: TGTGCCAGCGGATCTTGGGCAGGGCGGGATTCACCCCTCCACTTT
cdr3_aa: CASGSWAGRDSPLHF
v_call: TRBV5-8
clone_size: NA
j_call: TRBJ1-6
d_call: NA

cdr3_nt: TGCAGCGCCCGGACAGGGGAGAACGAGCAGTACTTC
cdr3_aa: CSARTGENEQYF
v_call: TRBV29-1
clone_size: NA
j_call: TRBJ2-7
d_call: TRBD1

cdr3_nt: TGTGCCTGGGGGCGAGGCCAGGCCTATGGCTACACCTTC
cdr3_aa: CAWGRGQAYGYTF
v_call: TRBV30
clone_size: NA
j_call: TRBJ1-2
d_call: NA

cdr3_nt: TGTGCCAGCAGCCCCCGAGGACGCGCCTATAATTCACCCCTCCACTTT
cdr3_aa: CASSPRGRAYNSPLHF
v_call: TRBV9
clone_size: NA
j_call: TRBJ1-6
d_call: NA

cdr3_nt: TGTGCCAGCAGTGATCTGGGTGGAAACACCATATATTTT
cdr3_aa: CASSDLGGNTIYF
v_call: TRBV28
clone_size: NA
j_call: TRBJ1-3
d_call: NA

cdr3_nt: TGTGCCAGCAGCCCCGACCGCACCGTGCCGCGGGAGCTGTTTTTT
cdr3_aa: CASSPDRTVPRELFF
v_call: TRBV7-2
clone_size: NA
j_call: TRBJ2-2
d_call: NA

cdr3_nt: TGTGCCAGCAGAGGCCCCTCCTACGAGCAGTACTTC
cdr3_aa: CASRGPSYEQYF
v_call: TRBV14
clone_size: NA
j_call: TRBJ2-7
d_call: NA

cdr3_nt: TGTGCCAGCAGCCCGTCAAGCCGGACCCAGTACTTC
cdr3_aa: CASSPSSRTQYF
v_call: TRBV6-5
clone_size: NA
j_call: TRBJ2-5
d_call: NA

cdr3_nt: TGTGCCTGGAGTTCTACCCATCACGGGGGCTACACCTTC
cdr3_aa: CAWSSTHHGGYTF
v_call: TRBV30
clone_size: NA
j_call: TRBJ1-2
d_call: NA

cdr3_nt: TGTGCCAGCAGTCTCCAGGGCTACGAGCAGTACTTC
cdr3_aa: CASSLQGYEQYF
v_call: TRBV28
clone_size: NA
j_call: TRBJ2-7
d_call: NA

cdr3_nt: TGTGCCGGGGCAGGACAGTACAATGGCTACACCTTC
cdr3_aa: CAGAGQYNGYTF
v_call: TRBV28
clone_size: NA
j_call: TRBJ1-2
d_call: NA

cdr3_nt: TGTGCCACCCGGGGGGCGGGAGGCAAAGATACGCAGTATTTT
cdr3_aa: CATRGAGGKDTQYF
v_call: TRBV24-1
clone_size: NA
j_call: TRBJ2-3
d_call: TRBD2

cdr3_nt: TGTGCCAGTAGTTGGGCGGACAGGGCTAGCACAGATACGCAGTATTTT
cdr3_aa: CASSWADRASTDTQYF
v_call: TRBV19
clone_size: NA
j_call: TRBJ2-3
d_call: TRBD1

cdr3_nt: TGTGCCAGCAGCCAAGATCTTGACAGTCTCAACATTCAGTACTTC
cdr3_aa: CASSQDLDSLNIQYF
v_call: TRBV3-1/TRBV3-2
clone_size: once
j_call: TRBJ2-4
d_call: NA

cdr3_nt: TGTGCCACCAGCAGAGGACTAGGTGAATACGAGCAGTACTTC
cdr3_aa: CATSRGLGEYEQYF
v_call: TRBV15
clone_size: NA
j_call: TRBJ2-7
d_call: NA

cdr3_nt: TGCGCCAGCAGCTTGGACCCTACCGGGACGGCGGGGAGGCAGTACTTC
cdr3_aa: CASSLDPTGTAGRQYF
v_call: TRBV5-1
clone_size: NA
j_call: TRBJ2-7
d_call: NA

cdr3_nt: TGTGCCAGCAGTCCGACCGGGGCTGGTTTAAGGACCGGGGAGCTGTTTTTT
cdr3_aa: CASSPTGAGLRTGELFF
v_call: TRBV6-6
clone_size: NA
j_call: TRBJ2-2
d_call: NA

cdr3_nt: TGCAGTGCTAGTTGGGGCGACTATGGCTACACCTTC
cdr3_aa: CSASWGDYGYTF
v_call: TRBV20-1
clone_size: NA
j_call: TRBJ1-2
d_call: NA

cdr3_nt: TGTGCCAGCAGTGCTGACCAGGGGTCTGGCTACACCTTC
cdr3_aa: CASSADQGSGYTF
v_call: TRBV2
clone_size: NA
j_call: TRBJ1-2
d_call: NA

cdr3_nt: TGTGCCAGCAGCCCCGGTGGCAGGGGAACTCAGCCCCAGCATTTT
cdr3_aa: CASSPGGRGTQPQHF
v_call: TRBV5-6
clone_size: NA
j_call: TRBJ1-5
d_call: NA

cdr3_nt: TGTGCCAGCTCACAGGCTAGCGGGGGTTACGAGCAGTACTTC
cdr3_aa: CASSQASGGYEQYF
v_call: TRBV18
clone_size: NA
j_call: TRBJ2-7
d_call: TRBD2

cdr3_nt: TGTGCCAGCAGCCCCCGCAGAAACCGGGGACTAGAGCCCAATGAGCAGTTCTTC
cdr3_aa: CASSPRRNRGLEPNEQFF
v_call: TRBV7-2
clone_size: once
j_call: TRBJ2-1
d_call: TRBD2

cdr3_nt: TGTGCCAGCAGCCATTCAGGAGTAAGCAATCAGCCCCAGCATTTT
cdr3_aa: CASSHSGVSNQPQHF
v_call: TRBV6-2/TRBV6-3
clone_size: NA
j_call: TRBJ1-5
d_call: NA

cdr3_nt: TGTGCCAGCTCACCACAACAGGGTTTTAACACCGGGGAGCTGTTTTTT
cdr3_aa: CASSPQQGFNTGELFF
v_call: TRBV18
clone_size: once
j_call: TRBJ2-2
d_call: NA

cdr3_nt: TGTGCCAGCTCACCCCCCTCACAGGGGTCTCAGCCCCAGCATTTT
cdr3_aa: CASSPPSQGSQPQHF
v_call: TRBV18
clone_size: NA
j_call: TRBJ1-5
d_call: TRBD1

cdr3_nt: TGTGCCAGCAGTTTACAGGGGGCGCGGAGCTATGGCTACACCTTC
cdr3_aa: CASSLQGARSYGYTF
v_call: TRBV28
clone_size: few
j_call: TRBJ1-2
d_call: TRBD1

cdr3_nt: TGTGCCAGCAGCCAAGTCGGACGGGGAAACTATGGCTACACCTTC
cdr3_aa: CASSQVGRGNYGYTF
v_call: TRBV14
clone_size: NA
j_call: TRBJ1-2
d_call: NA

cdr3_nt: TGTGCCAGCAGCTTAGGATCGGCTAACTATGGCTACACCTTC
cdr3_aa: CASSLGSANYGYTF
v_call: TRBV7-9
clone_size: once
j_call: TRBJ1-2
d_call: NA

cdr3_nt: TGTGCCCCTAGGGGGCGCAATCAGCCCCAGCATTTT
cdr3_aa: CAPRGRNQPQHF
v_call: TRBV21-1
clone_size: NA
j_call: TRBJ1-5
d_call: NA

cdr3_nt: TGTGCCAGCAGCCAAGATAGAAGGGCGAAAGCCAAAAACATTCAGTACTTC
cdr3_aa: CASSQDRRAKAKNIQYF
v_call: TRBV4-2
clone_size: NA
j_call: TRBJ2-4
d_call: NA

cdr3_nt: TGTGCCAGCAGCCAAGCCGGTGCGGGAGGGCAGGAGACCCAGTACTTC
cdr3_aa: CASSQAGAGGQETQYF
v_call: TRBV4-2
clone_size: once
j_call: TRBJ2-5
d_call: TRBD2

cdr3_nt: TGTGCCAGCTCAGGGACTGACAGGCGTACTGAAGCTTTCTTT
cdr3_aa: CASSGTDRRTEAFF
v_call: TRBV18
clone_size: NA
j_call: TRBJ1-1
d_call: NA

cdr3_nt: TGTGCCAGCAGGACAGGGCCCTCGAGCTATGGCTACACCTTC
cdr3_aa: CASRTGPSSYGYTF
v_call: TRBV2
clone_size: few
j_call: TRBJ1-2
d_call: TRBD1

cdr3_nt: TGTGCCAGCATCCCGGACAGCTTTCGACGGTCTGGCTACACCTTC
cdr3_aa: CASIPDSFRRSGYTF
v_call: TRBV6-2/TRBV6-3
clone_size: NA
j_call: TRBJ1-2
d_call: NA

cdr3_nt: TGTGCCAGCAGCTTAGTTGGGACAGGGATCACTGAAGCTTTCTTT
cdr3_aa: CASSLVGTGITEAFF
v_call: TRBV7-6
clone_size: NA
j_call: TRBJ1-1
d_call: TRBD1

cdr3_nt: TGTGCCAGCACTCGCGGGGGACACTATGGCTACACCTTC
cdr3_aa: CASTRGGHYGYTF
v_call: TRBV6-5
clone_size: NA
j_call: TRBJ1-2
d_call: NA

cdr3_nt: TGTGCCAGCAGGGAGCGGGAGGGTTTTGAGACGCAGTATTTT
cdr3_aa: CASREREGFETQYF
v_call: TRBV6-5
clone_size: NA
j_call: TRBJ2-3
d_call: TRBD2

cdr3_nt: TGCAGCGTGGGACAGGGAAGGCAGCCCCAGCATTTT
cdr3_aa: CSVGQGRQPQHF
v_call: TRBV29-1
clone_size: once
j_call: TRBJ1-5
d_call: TRBD1

cdr3_nt: TGCGCCAGCCATGGACAGTCCTACAATGAGCAGTTCTTC
cdr3_aa: CASHGQSYNEQFF
v_call: TRBV5-1
clone_size: NA
j_call: TRBJ2-1
d_call: NA

cdr3_nt: TGCGCCAGCAGCCCGCGTCCAGGACTAGCGGGGGGTGGCTCCTACAATGAGCAGTTCTTC
cdr3_aa: CASSPRPGLAGGGSYNEQFF
v_call: TRBV5-1
clone_size: NA
j_call: TRBJ2-1
d_call: TRBD2

cdr3_nt: TGTGCCAGCAGCCTTCGGGGGGCGAAACAGCCCCAGCATTTT
cdr3_aa: CASSLRGAKQPQHF
v_call: TRBV3-1/TRBV3-2
clone_size: NA
j_call: TRBJ1-5
d_call: NA

cdr3_nt: TGTGCCAGCTCACCTACCGAGGGGGCGTCCCATAAGGGCTACACCTTC
cdr3_aa: CASSPTEGASHKGYTF
v_call: TRBV18
clone_size: NA
j_call: TRBJ1-2
d_call: TRBD1

cdr3_nt: TGTGCCTGGAGTGTCGGGTTTAGCGGGGGCCGTTCACCCTACGAGCAGTACTTC
cdr3_aa: CAWSVGFSGGRSPYEQYF
v_call: TRBV30
clone_size: NA
j_call: TRBJ2-7
d_call: TRBD2

cdr3_nt: TGTGCCAGCAGTCGAACGGGGAGGTTAAATAGCAATCAGCCCCAGCATTTT
cdr3_aa: CASSRTGRLNSNQPQHF
v_call: TRBV27
clone_size: NA
j_call: TRBJ1-5
d_call: NA

cdr3_nt: TGTGCCACCCTTGGGAATGTTGATGGGGTCTACACCTTC
cdr3_aa: CATLGNVDGVYTF
v_call: TRBV10-3
clone_size: NA
j_call: TRBJ1-2
d_call: NA

cdr3_nt: TGCGCCAGCAGCCAAGGAACACTAGCGGGAGCCGGGGAGCTGTTTTTT
cdr3_aa: CASSQGTLAGAGELFF
v_call: TRBV4-3
clone_size: NA
j_call: TRBJ2-2
d_call: TRBD2

cdr3_nt: TGTGCCAGCAGCTCGGAGAGGACAGCGAACACTGAAGCTTTCTTT
cdr3_aa: CASSSERTANTEAFF
v_call: TRBV7-9
clone_size: NA
j_call: TRBJ1-1
d_call: NA

cdr3_nt: TGTGCCAGAAGCCTTAGACAGGGGGAGCAGCCCCAGCATTTT
cdr3_aa: CARSLRQGEQPQHF
v_call: TRBV5-3
clone_size: NA
j_call: TRBJ1-5
d_call: TRBD1